This TCR beta chain stems from a study of T cell repertoires in cytomegalovirus infection. Looking at the study overall: Both CMV infection and a matching HLA type were indicated by public TCR beta signatures.

This clonotype has more than one count but fewer than ten. What it recognizes is unknown. The length of the CDR3 is 15 residues. Germline V CDR1 and CDR2: SGHAT, FQDESV (reference sequence). Trimming took off 3 bases at V and 8 bases at J, with 19 bases between the two ends. TCRdb reanalysed the reads using MiXCR and keeps one entry per CDR3 protein. The sample lists about 52,000 distinct CDR3 sequences, roughly 20% seen once, with around 67% in the top ten. This material consisted of CD8+ T cells from cultured PBMCs, taken from culture after CMV antigen stimulation. The TCR was taken from a human donor in good health (CMV status not recorded). Some clones in this sample may be carry-over from other donors' samples. The chain combines TRBV11-1 with TRBJ1-1, with TRBD1 as a possible D gene (5 bases). The CDR3 protein is CASSFLPPGLSEAFF. CDR3 sequence (DNA): TGTGCCAGCAGCTTTCTTCCCCCAGGGCTCTCAGAAGCTTTCTTT.